This TCR beta chain was profiled in a study of blood T cell repertoires in COVID-19. The CDR3 loop spans 16 amino acids. Germline CDR1 SGDLS, CDR2 YYNGEE. V was clipped by 0 bases and J by 5 bases, with 16 bases between them. Profiling relied on immunoSEQ multiplex PCR, and the TCRdb table lists in-frame clones only, not all of them. The sample lists fewer than 350,000 clones; 70% to 90% were seen once. The sequencing sample was made of PBMCs or T cells enriched from blood (not recorded which). This clonotype was sampled from a woman in her thirties or forties who had recovered from COVID-19. The chain employs TRBV9 and TRBJ2-3, with D perhaps matching TRBD2 (7 bases). The CDR3 loop is CASSVGGGGSGDTQYF. In nucleotides, the CDR3 is TGTGCCAGCAGCGTAGGAGGCGGGGGCTCCGGAGATACGCAGTATTTT.